Presented here are 21 T cell receptor beta chains from one specimen sequenced in a study of identical twins (dated by TCRdb to 2016 to 2018). Libraries came from 5' RACE. For sequencing, an Illumina HiSeq 2000 was employed. TCRdb took the public reads, trimmed them with fastp at Q25, ran MiXCR for clone calling and kept in-frame beta chains. Every distinct CDR3 protein forms one entry, paired with its most common genes and DNA. Within this sample are about 240,000 distinct CDR3 sequences, with roughly a tenth of them counted one time only. Clones ranked in the top ten supply 8% to 10% of the sample. The sample consisted of memory T cells sorted from blood. The intended sense of this specimen's cell subset or site label: CD45RO+ enriched T cells. The receptors here all came from a man aged 50 to 59 in good health.

This clonotype was seen repeatedly, ten times or more. The V and J genes are TRBV5-1 and TRBJ2-1; 11 positions agree with TRBD1. CDR3 length: 16 amino acids. CDR1 and CDR2 from the germline V gene are SGHRS and YFSETQ. V lost 1 base to trimming and J lost 4 bases; unmatched junction nucleotides: 4. Here the CDR3 DNA reads TGCGCCAGCAGCTTGACCGGACAGGGGGCGTACAATGAGCAGTTCTTC. Encoded protein: CASSLTGQGAYNEQFF.

This clonotype has a count of ten or more. The CDR3: CSARPTSGPLDTQYF. Here the CDR3 DNA reads TGCAGTGCTAGACCCACTAGCGGACCGTTGGATACGCAGTATTTT. The chain uses TRBV20-1 and TRBJ2-3; 8 nucleotides agree with TRBD2. Germline V gene lookup returns CDR1 DFQATT and CDR2 SNEGSKA (reference sequence). This CDR3 comprises 15 residues. Trimming took 2 bases from V and 6 from J; bases not matched to a gene: 10.

In this sample, this clonotype turned up a few times. Here the CDR3 reads CASSYQGRYGYTF. CDR3 bases: TGTGCCAGCAGTTACCAGGGGCGATATGGCTACACCTTC. The chain joins TRBV6-5 to TRBJ1-2, with D tentatively TRBD1 (6 bases). The V gene's germline CDR1 is MNHEY and CDR2 SVGAGI. The CDR3 is made up of 13 amino acids. The V and J ends lost 2 bases and 5 bases respectively, with 9 bases between them.

In its sample, this clonotype was seen a few times. The chain combines TRBV25-1 with TRBJ2-3; 16 bases are a match to TRBD2. CDR1 and CDR2 from the germline V gene are MGHDK and SYGVNS. There are 17 residues in the CDR3. The J segment lost 10 bases and the V segment lost 4 bases, leaving 11 bases of the junction unmatched. The CDR3 protein is CASSGGRGTSGGEAQYF. In DNA form, the CDR3 reads TGTGCCAGCAGTGGTGGCAGAGGGACTAGCGGGGGGGAGGCGCAGTATTTT.

The sample holds many counts of this clonotype. This rearrangement joins TRBV5-1 to TRBJ1-3; 7 nucleotides align to TRBD1. Unmatched junction bases numbered 8, after V lost 4 bases and J lost 4 bases. The length of the CDR3 is 15 residues. Germline CDR1 reads SGHRS; CDR2 reads YFSETQ. CDR3 coding DNA: TGCGCCAGCAGCCCGGGGACAGCTCAAGGAAACACCATATATTTT. Encoded protein: CASSPGTAQGNTIYF.

This clonotype was picked up a small number of times. This chain joins TRBV5-6 and TRBJ2-7; D might be TRBD2 (6 bases). CDR3 length equals 15 residues. Germline assignment: CDR1 SGHDT and CDR2 YYEEEE. Trimming took 3 bases from V and 2 from J, leaving 15 bases between them. In DNA, the CDR3 is TGTGCCAGCAGCTGGCGCGGGGAGCGTACCTACGAGCAGTACTTC. Residues: CASSWRGERTYEQYF.

This clonotype was counted between two and nine times. The chain has TRBV20-1 and TRBJ1-4, with 7 bases matching TRBD1. The J segment lost 10 bases and the V segment lost 1 base, leaving 9 bases of the junction unmatched. The CDR3 has 14 residues. Germline V gene data show CDR1 as DFQATT and CDR2 as SNEGSKA (reference sequence). The CDR3 reads CSARGSTGIGKLFF. DNA of the CDR3: TGCAGTGCTAGAGGTTCGACAGGGATCGGAAAACTGTTTTTT.

The chain links TRBV11-2 to TRBJ2-2, with TRBD1 matching over 8 bases. J lost 4 bases, V lost 5 bases, and 15 bases had no gene match. This CDR3 contains 18 residues. Per germline, CDR1 SGHAT and CDR2 FQNNGV. The CDR3, as DNA: TGTGCCAGCAGCGCCGATGGGCCGGGACAGGCGACCACCGGGGAGCTGTTTTTT. It yields the protein CASSADGPGQATTGELFF.

The chain joins TRBV5-6 to TRBJ2-7; D might be TRBD2 (6 bases). From germline, CDR1 is SGHDT and CDR2 YYEEEE. CDR3 size: 14 residues. Trimming removed 7 bases at V and 2 bases at J, with 16 bases between. CDR3 bases: TGTGCCAGCTGGAGGGGCGGACAAACCTACGAGCAGTACTTC. Amino acid sequence: CASWRGGQTYEQYF. The whole variable domain, remainder taken from reference TRBV5-6 and TRBJ2-7, is DAGVTQSPTHLIKTRGQQVTLRCSPKSGHDTVSWYQQALGQGPQFIFQYYEEEERQRGNFPDRFSGHQFPNYSSELNVNALLLGDSALYLCASWRGGQTYEQYFGPGTRLTVT.

In this sample, this clonotype turned up many times. J is TRBJ2-1 and V is TRBV27; D is unresolved. Germline CDR1 is MNHEY and CDR2 is SMNVEV (reference sequence). V lost 6 bases and J lost 6, with 9 bases in between. The CDR3 is 12 residues long. CDR3 loop: CASRRTSNEQFF. The CDR3, as DNA: TGTGCCAGCAGACGTACAAGCAATGAGCAGTTCTTC.

The rearrangement joins TRBV9 to TRBJ2-7; no clear D. The CDR3 extends over 15 amino acids. V lost 0 bases and J lost 0, with 10 bases in between. The germline gives CDR1 SGDLS, CDR2 YYNGEE. In nucleotides, the CDR3 is TGTGCCAGCAGCGTAGTTCCGGAGAGCTCCTACGAGCAGTACTTC. Protein sequence: CASSVVPESSYEQYF.

This chain connects TRBV9 to TRBJ1-6; possible D gene TRBD1, 6 bases. The CDR3 has 14 residues. The germline V gene encodes CDR1 SGDLS and CDR2 YYNGEE. V was trimmed by 3 bases and J by 8 bases, leaving 12 bases between them. This chain's CDR3 is CASSGQGSDSPLHF. Here the CDR3 DNA reads TGTGCCAGCAGCGGGCAGGGGTCCGATTCACCCCTCCACTTT.

This clonotype was seen many times. The rearrangement joins TRBV20-1 to TRBJ1-1; TRBD1 matches 8 bases. CDR1 and CDR2 (germline): DFQATT, SNEGSKA (reference sequence). V lost 0 bases to trimming and J lost 4 bases; unmatched junction nucleotides: 7. The CDR3 is 15 residues long. The CDR3 reads CSARDQTGGGTEAFF. The CDR3 DNA reads as TGCAGTGCTAGAGACCAAACAGGGGGAGGCACTGAAGCTTTCTTT.

The chain has TRBV19 and TRBJ2-7; TRBD2 might be the D (6 bases). The CDR3 has 15 amino acids. The ends were cut back, 1 base at V and 1 base at J, with 11 bases in the middle. Germline-derived CDR1 and CDR2 are LNHDA and SQIVND (reference sequence). DNA of the CDR3: TGTGCCAGTAGTATAGCTAGCGTAACTTCCTACGAGCAGTACTTC. Its translation: CASSIASVTSYEQYF.

This clonotype was found many times. The chain employs TRBV7-8 and TRBJ2-4; tentative D call: TRBD1 (6 bases). This CDR3 comprises 16 residues. V was shortened by 5 bases and J by 3 bases, with 17 bases between the two germline ends. The V gene's germline CDR1 is SGHVS and CDR2 FQNEAQ. This CDR3 is CASSPNTGFNKNIQYF. The CDR3 DNA sequence: TGTGCCAGCAGCCCTAATACAGGGTTTAACAAAAACATTCAGTACTTC.

V is TRBV5-1 and J is TRBJ1-4; D call uncertain. CDR3 length: 15 residues. V was trimmed by 1 base and J by 0 bases, leaving 7 bases between them. From germline, CDR1 is SGHRS and CDR2 YFSETQ. The CDR3 DNA reads TGCGCCAGCAGCTTGTTGGGGTCAACTAATGAAAAACTGTTTTTT. This translates into CASSLLGSTNEKLFF.

The V call is TRBV21-1, the J call TRBJ2-1. TRBV21-1 is designated a pseudogene. This CDR3 is 10 amino acids long. The CDR3 DNA reads TGTGCCAGCAGCAAAAATGAGCAGTTCTTC. Translation: CASSKNEQFF.

The genes are TRBV2 and TRBJ2-5, with 7 bases matching TRBD2. CDR3 length equals 16 residues. Germline V gene lookup returns CDR1 SNHLY and CDR2 FYNNEI. V shed 2 bases, J shed 0 bases, and the junction held 6 bases outside the gene matches. The CDR3 reads CASSESAGGDQETQYF. CDR3 nucleotides: TGTGCCAGCAGTGAATCAGCTGGGGGGGACCAAGAGACCCAGTACTTC.

This clonotype has at least ten counts. Here the CDR3 reads CASSYGQGNTEAFF. The CDR3 DNA sequence: TGTGCCAGCAGTTACGGACAGGGGAACACTGAAGCTTTCTTT. The chain is built from TRBV6-5 and TRBJ1-1, with 8 bases fitting TRBD1. Germline CDR1 MNHEY, CDR2 SVGAGI. The trim removed 2 bases at V and 1 base at J, leaving 0 bases unmatched. The CDR3 spans 14 residues.

The J gene is TRBJ2-3, the V gene TRBV25-1; 9 bases agree with TRBD1. The ends lost 7 bases at V and 4 bases at J; junction bases unmatched: 9. Looked up from germline, CDR1 is MGHDK and CDR2 is SYGVNS. The CDR3 consists of 15 residues. DNA of the CDR3: TGTGCCAGCACCCAGACAGGGGGAATGGCAGATACGCAGTATTTT. This codes for CASTQTGGMADTQYF.

This clonotype has only a few counts. The rearrangement joins TRBV5-1 to TRBJ2-3; possible D gene TRBD1, 5 bases. V shed 2 bases and J shed 5 bases, with 24 bases lying between them. This CDR3 has 18 residues. In germline, CDR1 is SGHRS, CDR2 YFSETQ. The CDR3 region is CASSFVPEWGLFGDTQYF. In DNA, the CDR3 is TGCGCCAGCAGCTTTGTCCCAGAATGGGGCCTTTTTGGAGATACGCAGTATTTT.